This TCR beta chain was identified in a study of cytomegalovirus exposure and HLA in healthy donors (dated by TCRdb to 2015 to 2018). Notes on the research overall: In an earlier analysis of approximately 640 of the donors, 276 Gb of sequence data and 100 million or so unique TCR beta sequences from about 179 million T cells were reported. Across some 400 genotyped donors of the cohort, an average of about 220,000 unique TCR beta nucleotide sequences per donor were sequenced, and roughly 20% of those sequences were non-productive. Besides the first cohort of roughly 700 subjects, a separate validation cohort made up of roughly 120 different subjects was used. A later analysis re-analyzed previously published TCR beta repertoires from 660 or so donors and added high-resolution HLA genotyping to study TCR occurrence patterns. The study aimed to test whether cataloging public T cell receptors could reveal signatures of past pathogen exposure. Because of strong linkage in the cohort, roughly five DR-DQ haplotypes were treated as single units for association and clustering. The study combined high-throughput TCR immunosequencing, statistical association of individual TCRs with disease status, and machine learning to predict cytomegalovirus infection status. In an earlier analysis of more than 550 of the donors, high-throughput TCR beta sequencing was used to judge whether each TCR beta V gene segment behaved as functional or pseudogenic. Rather than using new phenotypic data, the later analysis identified candidate immune exposures from TCR beta sequences and from how often those sequences occurred across donors. The number of typed donors differed by locus: about 620-630 for A, B, C, DRB1 and DQB1; about 520 for DQA1; about 600 for DPA1; and about 450 for DPB1. Using immunosequencing, the study profiled T cell repertoires from 550 to 750 subjects and related those repertoires to cytomegalovirus serostatus. Donor age, sex, ethnicity and CMV serostatus were compiled together with the repertoire data. About 280 gigabases of sequencing data and approximately 91 million unique TCR sequences made up an early release that covered roughly 670 HLA-typed donors. The genetic ancestry cluster associated with self-reported Caucasian donors included over 65% of the 398 genotyped donors. A later genetic analysis took genome-wide SNP genotypes for about 60% of the roughly 670 donors and used that subset as a discovery cohort. Every discovery cohort repertoire had been produced on one sequencing platform. HLA typing covered class I and class II loci at four-digit resolution. General conclusions and limits of the study: Broadly in line with IMGT annotations, most TCR beta V segments showed up in productive rearrangements about 90% or about 30% of the time in an earlier analysis of several hundred of the donors. A few of the identified cytomegalovirus-associated TCR beta chains were confirmed in vitro to be specific for cytomegalovirus antigens. In a later analysis, the rate of TCR association differed among HLA loci, with DRB1 alleles having the most associated TCRs and HLA-C alleles having the fewest. Linkage disequilibrium might explain the correlated functional status among segregating V segments, but an unknown experimental factor could not be ruled out. The sequencing pipeline was judged likely to have produced a cluster of highly shared sequence variants as a technical artifact. The only immune exposure information available for the cohort was CMV serostatus. Because some donors lacked HLA typing at each locus, the association tests relied only on the typed subset. In a later genetic analysis, a missense DCLRE1C variant was associated with V-gene and J-gene trimming of TCR beta chains, and the association was replicated in an independent cohort. Across donors, most TCR sequences were observed very rarely, whereas some public TCRs were present in many individuals. Approximately 16 rarely observed V segments, including chromosome 9 orphons, were excluded from the earlier analysis of several hundred of the donors because counts were too low. The classifier was reported to diagnose cytomegalovirus status with high specificity and sensitivity in both the original and validation cohorts. The presence/absence analyses assumed that sequencing depth was roughly uniform across donors, and that assumption may not be true. According to the authors, the approach could potentially be generalized to other disease states and immunological phenotypes. A later analysis found that HLA-associated TCR beta chains were more clonally expanded and had lower generation probabilities than equally common non-associated chains. In the study, around 150 TCR beta chains were listed as associated with cytomegalovirus. A further reported finding was that TCR beta sequences accurately predicted the HLA-A and HLA-B alleles for most subjects in the first cohort. When HLA alleles, especially DR and DQ, strongly co-occurred, TCR associations were difficult to assign to individual alleles. In this cohort, only TCR beta chains were sequenced, and detectable features were limited by the absence of alpha or paired-chain data. According to a later genetic analysis, donors in an Asian-associated ancestry cluster had fewer N-insertions in productive TCRs than the approximately 610-donor mean. In a later analysis, some 17,000 TCR beta sequences were associated with specific HLA alleles at a false discovery rate of 0.05. According to a later analysis, parvovirus B19, influenza, CMV and Epstein-Barr virus appeared linked to several top co-occurrence clusters. In a later analysis, most CMV-associated TCR beta chains were found to appear HLA-restricted, with HLA associations seemingly driven largely by CMV exposure.

The cohort comprised 710 or so healthy bone marrow donors. At the time of sampling, every cohort member was nominally healthy, though immune exposures that went unrecorded were likely present. The donor tested CMV seropositive and was one of the 289 seropositive cohort members. A peripheral blood sample was collected from each donor, and TCR beta sequencing was performed on peripheral blood mononuclear cells. The Qiagen DNeasy Blood Extraction Kit was used to extract genomic DNA from the blood cell samples. This clone was detected a few times. Its specific antigen is unknown. No clone much larger than this one lies a single base away; base qualities are absent. Library generation was performed with the immunoSEQ multiplex PCR assay. The multiplex PCR relied on a mix of 60 forward primers for TCR Vbeta segments and 13 reverse primers for TCR Jbeta segments. A multiplex PCR assay on genomic DNA amplified the CDR3 region of rearranged TCR beta genes. The Illumina HiSeq System was used to sequence the amplified TCR beta libraries as 87-base-pair reads. As for the original processing: A later analysis tallied 70 million to 100 million unique TCR beta chains across the 550 to 850 repertoires, and some 10 million of those chains were shared by two or more donors. A nearest-neighbor algorithm error-corrected the raw reads and collapsed the reads into unique sequences, merging closely related sequences to remove PCR and sequencing errors. CDR3 sequences were aligned to IMGT reference sequences to assign V, D and J gene segments. For a sequence to be retained, a match of at least six nucleotides was required to both a V gene segment and a J gene segment. Rearrangements were called productive when the CDR3 lacked stop codons and stayed in frame with V and J; all others were non-productive. Following IMGT convention, CDR3 was defined as the stretch from the second conserved V-encoded cysteine to the conserved J-encoded phenylalanine. The earlier analysis of 550 to 650 of the donors excluded any sequence lacking an unambiguous match to a single V gene segment. An earlier analysis of a few hundred of the donors called V segments functional above 56.7% productive rearrangements and segregating when the between-donor standard deviation exceeded 5%. To diagnose cytomegalovirus status from the catalog of TCR beta chain sequences, a statistical classification framework was built. In a later analysis, TCR nucleotide sequences were compared against IMGT/GENE-DB human TR gene sequences so that V and J genes could be assigned. In a later analysis, CDR3 sequences and most-parsimonious VDJ recombination scenarios were assigned using the TCRdist pipeline. A later analysis defined each TCR beta chain by its CDR3 amino acid sequence plus V-gene family, and excluded reads lacking a unique V-gene family. To address suspected cross-contamination and a sequencing artifact, a later analysis removed a few hundred highly shared, low-generation-probability nucleotide sequences. In a later analysis, a clonal expansion index for each public chain was calculated from normalized within-repertoire ranks of inferred template counts. In a later analysis, generation probabilities were computed with a VDJ recombination model fitted to out-of-frame rearrangements, and the resulting probabilities were checked against IGoR. In a later analysis, TCR-TCR, TCR-HLA and TCR-CMV co-occurrence was scored with hypergeometric tests, and a repertoire-size bias correction was applied to TCR pairs. False discovery rates were estimated in a later analysis by permuting HLA or CMV assignments 20 times. In a later analysis, co-occurring TCRs were grouped with DBSCAN, and TCRdist sequence similarity was added when clustering was performed within HLA-allele-positive subsets. Repertoires with fewer than 30,000 or more than 120,000 public chains, plus five repertoires with anomalous nucleotide sharing, were excluded from co-occurrence clustering. The source is immuneACCESS, and TCRdb retained only in-frame sequences with V and J called. Part of the clones is not carried over; for the studies checked, unresolved V genes explain less than half of this, and the remainder is unexplained. The V and J calls and clone size are taken from that table; D and trimming were inferred from the DNA. Within this sample are approximately 95,000 clones, with around 73% of them counted one time only. The ten largest account for approximately 4% of the sample.

The receptor comes from a middle-aged woman in good health and CMV-seropositive. The specimen sequenced was PBMCs.

The DNA reads as follows: TGTGCCAGCAGCCAAGTGTCGGGACACGGTAGATCAACTAATGAAAAACTGTTTTTT. Translated, it gives CASSQVSGHGRSTNEKLFF. The sequence joins TRBV14 to TRBJ1-4; tentative D gene TRBD1, with 6 bases matching. The CDR3 sequence holds 19 residues, the cysteine and phenylalanine included. The retained sequence is limited to the CDR3, 57 bases, with the frame set at the first base. A distance of 18 bases separates the germline ends of V and J, which lose 1 base and 0 bases respectively. CDR1 SGHDN and CDR2 FVKESK are derived from the germline V gene. When the CDR3 is completed using the reference TRBV14 and TRBJ1-4 genes on either side, the full variable domain is EAGVTQFPSHSVIEKGQTVTLRCDPISGHDNLYWYRRVMGKEIKFLLHFVKESKQDESGMPNNRFLAERTGGTYSTLKVQPAELEDSGVYFCASSQVSGHGRSTNEKLFFGSGTQLSVL.